This T cell receptor beta chain was profiled in a study of tumor and adjacent non-tumor tissue in lung cancer. Study-level information: There were 12 adenocarcinoma, 2 squamous cell carcinoma and 1 small cell lung cancer cases. The patients, 10 to 11 men and 5 or 6 women, were about 31 to 85 with stage I to III disease.

Study-level results: TCR diversity was significantly greater in tumor than normal lung tissue.

A modified ARM-PCR protocol with three rounds of nested PCR amplified TCRbeta. TCRdb used MiXCR to reprocess the multiplex PCR reads, holding one entry per CDR3 protein. Of 75,000 to 100,000 distinct CDR3 sequences in the sample, around 71% were seen once. The template was RNA from unsorted bulk tissue. Germline V gene data show CDR1 as MNHNY and CDR2 as SVGAGI (reference sequence). CDR3 length: 14 amino acids. With regard to this clonotype: Its antigen is as yet unknown. Because it lacks the conserved phenylalanine or tryptophan at the end, this CDR3 is likely a read error.

The gene calls are TRBV6-6 and TRBJ1-5; D ambiguous. The receptor comes from a man aged 55-75 years with non-small cell lung cancer. The sequenced sample was lung tumor tissue. The CDR3 loop is CASMRGSGNQPQHS. CDR3 bases: TGCGCCAGCATGCGGGGTTCGGGCAATCAGCCCCAGCATTCT.